This T cell receptor beta chain is drawn from a study of blood T cell repertoires in COVID-19. Overall study: Whether acute or convalescent, the COVID-19 samples came from the United States, Italy and Spain. T cells, B-cell-depleted T cells, or PBMCs provided the cDNA or gDNA that served as material.

CDR3 size: 15 residues. The V and J ends lost 2 bases and 12 bases respectively, with 21 bases between them. Germline V gene lookup returns CDR1 SGHRS and CDR2 YFSETQ. Data came from immunoSEQ multiplex PCR; TCRdb stores just in-frame clones and leaves some out. Of fewer than 250,000 clones listed, 65% to 85% are singletons. The clonotype was recovered from a young woman who had recovered from COVID-19. The specimen sequenced was PBMCs or T cells enriched from blood (not recorded which). The rearrangement joins TRBV5-1 to TRBJ2-1, with D possibly matching TRBD2 (6 bases). For the CDR3, the DNA is TGCGCCAGCAGCTTCGACCTTCGTGCGGGACGGGGGCAGTTCTTC. Its protein is CASSFDLRAGRGQFF.